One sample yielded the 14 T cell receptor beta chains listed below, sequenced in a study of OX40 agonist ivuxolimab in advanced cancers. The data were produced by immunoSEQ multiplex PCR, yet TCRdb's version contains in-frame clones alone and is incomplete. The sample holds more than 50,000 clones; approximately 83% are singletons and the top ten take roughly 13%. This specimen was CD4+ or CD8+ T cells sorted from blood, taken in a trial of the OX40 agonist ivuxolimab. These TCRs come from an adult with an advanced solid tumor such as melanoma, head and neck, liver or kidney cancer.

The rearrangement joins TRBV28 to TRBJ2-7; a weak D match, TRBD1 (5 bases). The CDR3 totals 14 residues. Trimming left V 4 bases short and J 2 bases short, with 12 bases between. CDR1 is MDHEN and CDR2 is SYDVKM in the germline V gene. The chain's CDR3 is CASSSLGDTYEQYF. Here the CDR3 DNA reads TGTGCCAGCAGTTCCCTAGGGGATACCTACGAGCAGTACTTC.

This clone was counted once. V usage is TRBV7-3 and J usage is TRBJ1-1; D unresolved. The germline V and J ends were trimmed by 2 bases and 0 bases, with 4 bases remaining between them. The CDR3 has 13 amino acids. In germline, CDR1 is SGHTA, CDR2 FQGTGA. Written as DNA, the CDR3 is TGTGCCAGCAGCTTAGATGTGAACACTGAAGCTTTCTTT. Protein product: CASSLDVNTEAFF.

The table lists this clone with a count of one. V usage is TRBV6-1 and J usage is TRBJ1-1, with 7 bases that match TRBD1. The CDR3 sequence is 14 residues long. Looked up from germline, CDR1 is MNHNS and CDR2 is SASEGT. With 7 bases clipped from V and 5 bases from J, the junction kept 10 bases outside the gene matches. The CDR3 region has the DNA TGTGCCAGCACCGCGTACAGGGGAGGGACTGAAGCTTTCTTT. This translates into CASTAYRGGTEAFF.

The CDR3 spells CASSKEGECTVGNTGELFF. The DNA for the CDR3 is TGTGCCAGCAGCAAAGAGGGGGAGTGTACAGTTGGGAACACCGGGGAGCTGTTTTTT. The chain has TRBV21-1 and TRBJ2-2; the D call in the table, TRBD1, was not verified against the DNA. TRBV21-1 is flagged as a pseudogene. The CDR3 has 19 amino acids.

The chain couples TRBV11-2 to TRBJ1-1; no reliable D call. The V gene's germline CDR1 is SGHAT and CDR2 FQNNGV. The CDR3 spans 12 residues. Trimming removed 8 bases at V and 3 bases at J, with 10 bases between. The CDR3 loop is CASQHGDTEAFF. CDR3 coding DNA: TGTGCCAGCCAACACGGAGACACTGAAGCTTTCTTT.

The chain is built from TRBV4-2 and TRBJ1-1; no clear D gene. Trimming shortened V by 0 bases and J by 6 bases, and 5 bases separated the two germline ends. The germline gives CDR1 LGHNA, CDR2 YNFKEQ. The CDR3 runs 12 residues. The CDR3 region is CASSQDASEAFF. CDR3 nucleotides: TGTGCCAGCAGCCAAGATGCGTCTGAAGCTTTCTTT.

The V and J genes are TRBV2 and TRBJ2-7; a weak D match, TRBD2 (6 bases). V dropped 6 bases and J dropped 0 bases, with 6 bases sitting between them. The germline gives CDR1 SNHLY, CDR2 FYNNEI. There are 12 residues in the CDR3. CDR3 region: CASRGLSYEQYF. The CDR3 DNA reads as TGTGCCAGCAGGGGACTCTCCTACGAGCAGTACTTC.

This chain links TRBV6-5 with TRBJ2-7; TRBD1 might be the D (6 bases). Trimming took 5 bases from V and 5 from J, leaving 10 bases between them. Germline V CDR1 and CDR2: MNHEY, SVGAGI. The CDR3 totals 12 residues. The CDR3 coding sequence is TGTGCCAGCAGTCCGGGACAACACGAGCAGTACTTC. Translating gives CASSPGQHEQYF.

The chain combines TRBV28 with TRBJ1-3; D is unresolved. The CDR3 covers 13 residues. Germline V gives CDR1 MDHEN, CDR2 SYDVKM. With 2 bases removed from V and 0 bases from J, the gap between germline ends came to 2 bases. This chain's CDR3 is CASSLPSGNTIYF. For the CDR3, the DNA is TGTGCCAGCAGTTTACCCTCTGGAAACACCATATATTTT.

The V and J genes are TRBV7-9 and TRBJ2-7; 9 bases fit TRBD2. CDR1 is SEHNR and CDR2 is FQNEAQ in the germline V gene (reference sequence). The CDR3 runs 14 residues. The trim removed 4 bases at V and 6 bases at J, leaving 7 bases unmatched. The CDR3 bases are TGTGCCAGCAGCTCTAGCGGGACACCGCCCGAGCAGTACTTC. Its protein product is CASSSSGTPPEQYF.

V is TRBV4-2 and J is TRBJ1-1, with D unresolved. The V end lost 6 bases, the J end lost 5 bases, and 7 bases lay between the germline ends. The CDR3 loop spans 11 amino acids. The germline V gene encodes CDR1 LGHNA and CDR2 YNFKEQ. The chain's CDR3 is CASRGWTEAFF. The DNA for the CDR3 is TGTGCCAGCAGGGGTTGGACTGAAGCTTTCTTT.

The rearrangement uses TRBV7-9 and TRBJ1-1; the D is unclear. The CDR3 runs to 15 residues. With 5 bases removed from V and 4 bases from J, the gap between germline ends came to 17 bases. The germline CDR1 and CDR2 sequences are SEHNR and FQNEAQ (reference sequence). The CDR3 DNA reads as TGTGCCAGCAGCCCTCGGACGGCGGCCGGCACTGAAGCTTTCTTT. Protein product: CASSPRTAAGTEAFF. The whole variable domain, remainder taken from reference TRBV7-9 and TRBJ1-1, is DTGVSQNPRHKITKRGQNVTFRCDPISEHNRLYWYRQTLGQGPEFLTYFQNEAQLEKSRLLSDRFSAERPKGSFSTLEIQRTEQGDSAMYLCASSPRTAAGTEAFFGQGTRLTVV.

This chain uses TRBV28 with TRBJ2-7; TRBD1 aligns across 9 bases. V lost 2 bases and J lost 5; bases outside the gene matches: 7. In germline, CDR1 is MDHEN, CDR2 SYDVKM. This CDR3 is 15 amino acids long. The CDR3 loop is CASSLMRTGVNEQYF. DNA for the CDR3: TGTGCCAGCAGTTTAATGAGGACAGGGGTAAACGAGCAGTACTTC.

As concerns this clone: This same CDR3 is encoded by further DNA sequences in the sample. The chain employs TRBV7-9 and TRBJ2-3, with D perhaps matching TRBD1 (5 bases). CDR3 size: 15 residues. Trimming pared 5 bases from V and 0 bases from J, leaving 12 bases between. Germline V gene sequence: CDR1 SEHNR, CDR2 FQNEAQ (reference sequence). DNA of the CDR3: TGTGCCAGCAGCCCCCCAGGGATTAGCACAGATACGCAGTATTTT. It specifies CASSPPGISTDTQYF.